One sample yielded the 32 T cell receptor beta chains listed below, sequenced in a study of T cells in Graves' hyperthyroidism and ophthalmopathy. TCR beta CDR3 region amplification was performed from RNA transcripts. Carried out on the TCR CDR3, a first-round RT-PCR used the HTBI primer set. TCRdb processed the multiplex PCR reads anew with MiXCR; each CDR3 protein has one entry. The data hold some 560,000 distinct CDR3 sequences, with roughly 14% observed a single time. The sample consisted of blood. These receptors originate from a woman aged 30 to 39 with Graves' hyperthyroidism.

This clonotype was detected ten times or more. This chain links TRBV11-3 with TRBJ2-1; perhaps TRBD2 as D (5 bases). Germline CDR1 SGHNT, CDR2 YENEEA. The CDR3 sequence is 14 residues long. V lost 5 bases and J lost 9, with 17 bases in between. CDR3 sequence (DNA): TGTGCCAGCAGCCCCGGCCGGGGAGCGTCTGAGCAGTTCTTC. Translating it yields CASSPGRGASEQFF.

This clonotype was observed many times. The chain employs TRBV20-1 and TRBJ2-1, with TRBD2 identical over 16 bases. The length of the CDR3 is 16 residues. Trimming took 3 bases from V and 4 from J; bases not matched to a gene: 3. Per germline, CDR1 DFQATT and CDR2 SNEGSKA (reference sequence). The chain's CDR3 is CSARGLAGGVYNEQFF. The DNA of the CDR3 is TGCAGTGCTAGGGGACTAGCGGGAGGGGTATACAATGAGCAGTTCTTC.

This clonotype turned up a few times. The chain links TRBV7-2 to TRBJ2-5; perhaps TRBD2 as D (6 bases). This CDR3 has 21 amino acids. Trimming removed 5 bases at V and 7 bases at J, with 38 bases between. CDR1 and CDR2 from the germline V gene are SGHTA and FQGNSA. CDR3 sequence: CASSLGSLGTPKQETRGTQYF. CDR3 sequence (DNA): TGTGCCAGCAGCCTAGGATCCCTGGGGACTCCCAAACAAGAGACCCGGGGGACCCAGTACTTC.

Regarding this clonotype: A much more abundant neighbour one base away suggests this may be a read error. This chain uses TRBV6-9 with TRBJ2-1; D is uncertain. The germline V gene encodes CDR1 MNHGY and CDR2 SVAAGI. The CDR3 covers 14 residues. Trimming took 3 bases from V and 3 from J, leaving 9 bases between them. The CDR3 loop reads CASSYPEGYNEQFF. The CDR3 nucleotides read TGTGCCAGCAGTTACCCCGAAGGCTACAATGAGCAGTTCTTC.

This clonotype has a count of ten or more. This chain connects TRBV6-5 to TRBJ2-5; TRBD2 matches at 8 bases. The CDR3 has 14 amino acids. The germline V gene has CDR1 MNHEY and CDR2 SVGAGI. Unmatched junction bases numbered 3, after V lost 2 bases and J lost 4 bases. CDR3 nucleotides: TGTGCCAGCAGTTACGACGGGAGGGGAGAGACCCAGTACTTC. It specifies CASSYDGRGETQYF.

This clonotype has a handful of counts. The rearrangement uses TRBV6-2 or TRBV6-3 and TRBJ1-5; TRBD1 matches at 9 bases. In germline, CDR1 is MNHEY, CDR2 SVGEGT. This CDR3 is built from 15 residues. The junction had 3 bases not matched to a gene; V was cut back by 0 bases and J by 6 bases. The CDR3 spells CASSYSTGGGQPQHF. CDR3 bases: TGTGCCAGCAGTTACTCGACAGGGGGTGGTCAGCCCCAGCATTTT.

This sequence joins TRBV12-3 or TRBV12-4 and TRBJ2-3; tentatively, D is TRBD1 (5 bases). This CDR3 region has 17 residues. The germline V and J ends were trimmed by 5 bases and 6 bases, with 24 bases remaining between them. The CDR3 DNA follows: TGTGCCAGCAGTCAGAAAGGCACAGGACCTAACCGCGATACGCAGTATTTT. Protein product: CASSQKGTGPNRDTQYF.

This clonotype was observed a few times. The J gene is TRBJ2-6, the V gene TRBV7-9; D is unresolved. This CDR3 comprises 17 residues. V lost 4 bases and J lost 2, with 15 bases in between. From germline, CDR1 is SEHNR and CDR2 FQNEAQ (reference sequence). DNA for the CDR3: TGTGCCAGCAGCTCGACCCGCCTTAGCCCTGGGGCCAACGTCCTGACTTTC. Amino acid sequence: CASSSTRLSPGANVLTF. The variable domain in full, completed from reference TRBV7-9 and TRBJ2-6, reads DTGVSQNPRHKITKRGQNVTFRCDPISEHNRLYWYRQTLGQGPEFLTYFQNEAQLEKSRLLSDRFSAERPKGSFSTLEIQRTEQGDSAMYLCASSSTRLSPGANVLTFGAGSRLTVL.

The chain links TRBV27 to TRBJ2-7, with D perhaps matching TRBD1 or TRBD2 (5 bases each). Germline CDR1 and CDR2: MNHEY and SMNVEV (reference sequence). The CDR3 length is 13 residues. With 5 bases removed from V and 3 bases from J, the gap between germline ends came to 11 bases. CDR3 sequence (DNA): TGTGCCAGCAGTCCGGGGCCAGTCTACGAGCAGTACTTC. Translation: CASSPGPVYEQYF.

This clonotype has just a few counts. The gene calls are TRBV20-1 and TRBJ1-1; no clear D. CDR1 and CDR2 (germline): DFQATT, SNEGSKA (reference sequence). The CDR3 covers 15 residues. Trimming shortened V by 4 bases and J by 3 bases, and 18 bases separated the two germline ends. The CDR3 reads CSAIPHIPGYTEAFF. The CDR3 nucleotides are TGCAGTGCTATCCCCCACATACCAGGTTACACTGAAGCTTTCTTT.

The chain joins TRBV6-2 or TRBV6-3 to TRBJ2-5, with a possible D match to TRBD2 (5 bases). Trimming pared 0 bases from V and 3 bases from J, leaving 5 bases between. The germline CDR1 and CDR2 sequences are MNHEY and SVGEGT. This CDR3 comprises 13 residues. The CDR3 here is CASSYSTKETQYF. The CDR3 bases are TGTGCCAGCAGTTACTCGACTAAAGAGACCCAGTACTTC.

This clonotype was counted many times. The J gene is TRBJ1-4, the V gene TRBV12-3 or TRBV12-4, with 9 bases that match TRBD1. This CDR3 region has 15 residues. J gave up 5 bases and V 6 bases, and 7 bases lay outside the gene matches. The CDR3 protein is CASSPGQGRNEKLFF. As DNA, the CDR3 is TGTGCCAGCAGCCCTGGACAGGGGAGGAATGAAAAACTGTTTTTT.

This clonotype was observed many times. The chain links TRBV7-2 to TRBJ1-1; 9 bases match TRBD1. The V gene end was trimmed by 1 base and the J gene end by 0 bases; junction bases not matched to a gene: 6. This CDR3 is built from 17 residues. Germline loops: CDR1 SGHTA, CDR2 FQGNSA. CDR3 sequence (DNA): TGTGCCAGCAGCTTAGGGGGACAGGGTGGGATGAACACTGAAGCTTTCTTT. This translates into CASSLGGQGGMNTEAFF.

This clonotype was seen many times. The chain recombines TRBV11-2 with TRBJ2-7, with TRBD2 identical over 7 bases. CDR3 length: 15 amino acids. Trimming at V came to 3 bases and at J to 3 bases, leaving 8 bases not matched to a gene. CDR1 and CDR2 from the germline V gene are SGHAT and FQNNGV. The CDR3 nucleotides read TGTGCCAGCAGCTTGGAAAGATGGGAGGGCTACGAGCAGTACTTC. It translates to CASSLERWEGYEQYF.

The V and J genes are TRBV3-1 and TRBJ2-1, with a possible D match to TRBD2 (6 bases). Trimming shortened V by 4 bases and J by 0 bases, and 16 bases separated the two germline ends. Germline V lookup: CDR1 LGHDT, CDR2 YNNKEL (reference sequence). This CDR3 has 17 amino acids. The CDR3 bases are TGTGCCAGCAGCCCAAGACTTGGGGGGAGCTCCTACAATGAGCAGTTCTTC. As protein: CASSPRLGGSSYNEQFF.

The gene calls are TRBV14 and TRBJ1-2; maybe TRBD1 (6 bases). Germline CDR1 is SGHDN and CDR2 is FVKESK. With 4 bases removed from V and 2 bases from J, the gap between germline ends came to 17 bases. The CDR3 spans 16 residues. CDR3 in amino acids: CASSRPPWTENYGYTF. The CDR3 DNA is TGTGCCAGCAGCCGCCCGCCGTGGACAGAGAACTATGGCTACACCTTC.

The CDR3 reads CASSPRGGTGGADKNIQYF. The CDR3 bases are TGTGCCAGCAGTCCCAGGGGCGGGACAGGGGGCGCGGACAAAAACATTCAGTACTTC. The chain joins TRBV12-3 or TRBV12-4 to TRBJ2-4, with 12 bases matching TRBD1. Germline trimming cut 5 bases from V and 3 bases from J; bases unmatched to any gene: 14. The CDR3 consists of 19 residues.

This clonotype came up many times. CDR3 residues: CASSSLGQALGTGELFF. The CDR3, as DNA: TGCGCCAGCAGCTCCCTCGGACAGGCCCTAGGCACCGGGGAGCTGTTTTTT. V is TRBV5-1 and J is TRBJ2-2; TRBD1 aligns across 7 bases. Germline V gives CDR1 SGHRS, CDR2 YFSETQ. After removal of 3 bases from V and 4 bases from J, the junction contained 12 bases not matched to a gene. The CDR3 consists of 17 residues.

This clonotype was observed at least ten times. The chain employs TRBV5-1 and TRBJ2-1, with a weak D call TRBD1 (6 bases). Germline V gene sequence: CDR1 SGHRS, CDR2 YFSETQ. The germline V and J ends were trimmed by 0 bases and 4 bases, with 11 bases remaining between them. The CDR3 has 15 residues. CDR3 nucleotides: TGCGCCAGCAGCTTGGGGTGGCAGGGGTACAATGAGCAGTTCTTC. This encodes CASSLGWQGYNEQFF.

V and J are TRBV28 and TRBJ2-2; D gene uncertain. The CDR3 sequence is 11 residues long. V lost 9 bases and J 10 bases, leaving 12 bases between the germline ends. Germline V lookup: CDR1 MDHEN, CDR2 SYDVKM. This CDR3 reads CASRSTPELFF. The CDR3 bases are TGTGCCAGTAGAAGCACCCCGGAGCTGTTTTTT.

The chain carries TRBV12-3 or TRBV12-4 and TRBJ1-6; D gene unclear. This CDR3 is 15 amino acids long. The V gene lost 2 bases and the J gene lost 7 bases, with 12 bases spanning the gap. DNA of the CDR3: TGTGCCAGCAGTTTATCTGGCAGTGAGAATTCACCCCTCCACTTT. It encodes CASSLSGSENSPLHF.

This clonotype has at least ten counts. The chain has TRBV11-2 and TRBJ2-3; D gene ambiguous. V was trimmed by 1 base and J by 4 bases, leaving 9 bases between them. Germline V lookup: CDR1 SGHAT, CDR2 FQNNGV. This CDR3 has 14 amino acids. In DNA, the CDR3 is TGTGCCAGCAGCTTAGTGCAGTTGGCAGATACGCAGTATTTT. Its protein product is CASSLVQLADTQYF. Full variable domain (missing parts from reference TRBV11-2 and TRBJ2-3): EAGVAQSPRYKIIEKRQSVAFWCNPISGHATLYWYQQILGQGPKLLIQFQNNGVVDDSQLPKDRFSAERLKGVDSTLKIQPAKLEDSAVYLCASSLVQLADTQYFGPGTRLTVL.

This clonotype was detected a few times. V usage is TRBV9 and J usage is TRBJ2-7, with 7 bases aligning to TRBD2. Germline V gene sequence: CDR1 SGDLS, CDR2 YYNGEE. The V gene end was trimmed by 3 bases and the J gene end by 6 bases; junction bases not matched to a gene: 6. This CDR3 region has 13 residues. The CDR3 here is CASSDSAGSEQYF. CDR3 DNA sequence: TGTGCCAGCAGCGATTCAGCGGGATCCGAGCAGTACTTC.

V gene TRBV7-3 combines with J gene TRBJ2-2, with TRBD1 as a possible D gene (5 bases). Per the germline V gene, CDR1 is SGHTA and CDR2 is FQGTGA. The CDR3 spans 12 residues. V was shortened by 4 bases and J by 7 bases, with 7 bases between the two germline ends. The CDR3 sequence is CASSYQGGELFF. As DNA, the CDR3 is TGTGCCAGCAGCTACCAGGGCGGGGAGCTGTTTTTT.

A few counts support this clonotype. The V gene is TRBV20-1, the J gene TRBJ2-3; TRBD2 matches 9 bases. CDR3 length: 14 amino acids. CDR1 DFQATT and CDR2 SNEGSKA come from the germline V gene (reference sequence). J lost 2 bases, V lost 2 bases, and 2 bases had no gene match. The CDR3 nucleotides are TGCAGTGCTAGACCTAGCGGGAACACAGATACGCAGTATTTT. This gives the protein CSARPSGNTDTQYF.

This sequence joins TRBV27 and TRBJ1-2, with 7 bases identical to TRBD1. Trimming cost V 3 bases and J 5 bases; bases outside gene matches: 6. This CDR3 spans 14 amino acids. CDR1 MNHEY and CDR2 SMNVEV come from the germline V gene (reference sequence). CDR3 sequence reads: CASSFSDRLYGYTF. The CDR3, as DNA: TGTGCCAGCAGTTTCTCGGACAGGTTATATGGCTACACCTTC.

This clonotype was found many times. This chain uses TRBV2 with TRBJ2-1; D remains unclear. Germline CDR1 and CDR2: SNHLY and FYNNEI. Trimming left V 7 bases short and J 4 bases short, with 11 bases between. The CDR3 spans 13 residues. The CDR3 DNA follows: TGTGCCAGCACCTTTACTAATTACAATGAGCAGTTCTTC. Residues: CASTFTNYNEQFF.

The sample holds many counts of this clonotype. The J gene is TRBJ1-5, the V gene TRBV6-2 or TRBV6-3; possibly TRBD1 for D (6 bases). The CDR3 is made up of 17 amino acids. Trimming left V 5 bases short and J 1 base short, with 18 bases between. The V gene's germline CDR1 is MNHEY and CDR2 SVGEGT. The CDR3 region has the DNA TGTGCCAGCAGTCAGGGGAGCAGATTGGGGAGCAATCAGCCCCAGCATTTT. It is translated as CASSQGSRLGSNQPQHF.

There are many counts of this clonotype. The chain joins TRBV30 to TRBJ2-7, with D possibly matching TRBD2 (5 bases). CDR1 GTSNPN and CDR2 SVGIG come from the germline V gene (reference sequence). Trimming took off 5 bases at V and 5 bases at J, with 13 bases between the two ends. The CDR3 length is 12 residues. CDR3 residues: CAWDMEADEQYF. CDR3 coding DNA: TGTGCCTGGGACATGGAAGCGGACGAGCAGTACTTC.

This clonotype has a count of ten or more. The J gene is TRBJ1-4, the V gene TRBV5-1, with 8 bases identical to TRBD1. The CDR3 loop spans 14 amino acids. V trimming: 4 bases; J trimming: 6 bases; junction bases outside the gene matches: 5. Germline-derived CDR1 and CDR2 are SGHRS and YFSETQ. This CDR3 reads CASSVTGADEKLFF. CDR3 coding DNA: TGCGCCAGCAGCGTGACAGGGGCGGATGAAAAACTGTTTTTT. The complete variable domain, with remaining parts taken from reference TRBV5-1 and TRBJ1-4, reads KAGVTQTPRYLIKTRGQQVTLSCSPISGHRSVSWYQQTPGQGLQFLFEYFSETQRNKGNFPGRFSGRQFSNSRSEMNVSTLELGDSALYLCASSVTGADEKLFFGSGTQLSVL.

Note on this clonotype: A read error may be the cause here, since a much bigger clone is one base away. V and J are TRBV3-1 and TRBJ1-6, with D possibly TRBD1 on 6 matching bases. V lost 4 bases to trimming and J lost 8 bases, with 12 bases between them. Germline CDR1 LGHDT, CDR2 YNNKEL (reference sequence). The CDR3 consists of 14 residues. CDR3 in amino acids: CASSPIEGDSPLHF. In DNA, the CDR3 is TGTGCCAGCAGCCCGATTGAGGGGGATTCACCCCTCCACTTT.

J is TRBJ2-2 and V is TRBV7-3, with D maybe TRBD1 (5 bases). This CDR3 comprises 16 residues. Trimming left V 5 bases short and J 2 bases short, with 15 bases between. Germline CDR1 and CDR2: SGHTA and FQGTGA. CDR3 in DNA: TGTGCCAGCAGCCCCAGTGTGGGGCTAAACACCGGGGAGCTGTTTTTT. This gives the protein CASSPSVGLNTGELFF.